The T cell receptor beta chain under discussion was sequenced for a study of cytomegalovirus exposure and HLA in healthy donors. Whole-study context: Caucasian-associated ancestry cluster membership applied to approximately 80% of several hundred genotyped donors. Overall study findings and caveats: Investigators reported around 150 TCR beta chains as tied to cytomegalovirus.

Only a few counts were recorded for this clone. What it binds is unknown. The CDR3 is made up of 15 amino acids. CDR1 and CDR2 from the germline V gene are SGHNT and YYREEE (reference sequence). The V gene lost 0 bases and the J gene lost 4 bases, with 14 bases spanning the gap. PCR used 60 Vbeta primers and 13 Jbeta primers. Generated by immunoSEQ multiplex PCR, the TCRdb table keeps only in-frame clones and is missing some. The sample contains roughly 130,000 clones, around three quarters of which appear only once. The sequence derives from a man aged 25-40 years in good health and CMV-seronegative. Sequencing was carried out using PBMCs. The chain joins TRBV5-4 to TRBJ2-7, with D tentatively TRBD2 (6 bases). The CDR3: CASSLASGGTYEQYF. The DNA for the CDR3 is TGTGCCAGCAGCTTGGCCTCCGGGGGTACGTACGAGCAGTACTTC.